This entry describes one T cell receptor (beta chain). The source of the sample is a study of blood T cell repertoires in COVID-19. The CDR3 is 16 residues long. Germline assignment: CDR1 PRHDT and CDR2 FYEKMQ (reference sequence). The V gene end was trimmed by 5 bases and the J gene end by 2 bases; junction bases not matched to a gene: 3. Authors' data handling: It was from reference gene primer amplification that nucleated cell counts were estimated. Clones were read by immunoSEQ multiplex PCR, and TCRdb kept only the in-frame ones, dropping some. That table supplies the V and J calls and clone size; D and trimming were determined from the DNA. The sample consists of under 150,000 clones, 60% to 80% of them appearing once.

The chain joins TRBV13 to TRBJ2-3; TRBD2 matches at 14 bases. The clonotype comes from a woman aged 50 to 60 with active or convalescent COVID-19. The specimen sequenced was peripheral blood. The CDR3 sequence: CASSVTSGGATDTQYF. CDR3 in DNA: TGTGCCAGCAGCGTGACTAGCGGGGGGGCCACAGATACGCAGTATTTT.